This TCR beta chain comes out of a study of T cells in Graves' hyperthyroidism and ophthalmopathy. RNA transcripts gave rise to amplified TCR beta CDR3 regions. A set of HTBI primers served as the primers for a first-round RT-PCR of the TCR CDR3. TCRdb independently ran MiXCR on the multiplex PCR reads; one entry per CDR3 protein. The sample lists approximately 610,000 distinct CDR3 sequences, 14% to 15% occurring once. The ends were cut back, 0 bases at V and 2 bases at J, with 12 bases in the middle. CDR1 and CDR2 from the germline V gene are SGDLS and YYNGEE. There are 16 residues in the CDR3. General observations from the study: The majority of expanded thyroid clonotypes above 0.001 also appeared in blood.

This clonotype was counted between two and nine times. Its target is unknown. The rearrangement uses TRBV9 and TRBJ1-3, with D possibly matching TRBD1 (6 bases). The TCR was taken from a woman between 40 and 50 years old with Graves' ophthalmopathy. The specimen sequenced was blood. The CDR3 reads CASSVDGGGPGNTIYF. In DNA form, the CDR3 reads TGTGCCAGCAGCGTAGACGGGGGGGGGCCTGGAAACACCATATATTTT.